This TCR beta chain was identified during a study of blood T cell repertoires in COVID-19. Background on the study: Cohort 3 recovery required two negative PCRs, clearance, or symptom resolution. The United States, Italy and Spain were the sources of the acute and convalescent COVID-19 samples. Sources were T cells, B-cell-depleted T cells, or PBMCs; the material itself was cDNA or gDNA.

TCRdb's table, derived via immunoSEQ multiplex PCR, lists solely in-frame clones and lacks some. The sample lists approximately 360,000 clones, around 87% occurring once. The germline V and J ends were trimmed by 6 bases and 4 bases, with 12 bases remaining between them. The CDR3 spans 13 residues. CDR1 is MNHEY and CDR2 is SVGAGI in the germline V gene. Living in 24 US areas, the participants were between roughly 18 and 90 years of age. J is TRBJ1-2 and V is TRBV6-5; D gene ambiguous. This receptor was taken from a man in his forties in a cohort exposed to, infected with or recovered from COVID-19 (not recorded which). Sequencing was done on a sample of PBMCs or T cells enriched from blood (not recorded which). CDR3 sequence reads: CASRSSVIYGYTF. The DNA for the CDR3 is TGTGCCAGCAGGTCCAGTGTCATCTATGGCTACACCTTC.